This TCR beta chain was documented in a study of cytomegalovirus exposure and HLA in healthy donors. Study findings and constraints: Judged likely to be a sequencing artifact was a cluster of highly shared sequence variants. The study assumed roughly uniform donor sequencing depth for presence/absence analyses.

In the case of this clone: Its cognate antigen is unknown.

Germline V lookup: CDR1 SGHTA, CDR2 FQGNSA. The CDR3 consists of 15 residues. Trimming cost V 2 bases and J 5 bases; bases outside gene matches: 9. PCR used 60 Vbeta primers and 13 Jbeta primers. Profiled with immunoSEQ multiplex PCR; TCRdb holds only in-frame clones, not every one. The repertoire includes approximately 53,000 clones, about three quarters of them detected once, and about 9.1% sits in the top ten. Sequencing input: PBMCs. This clonotype was obtained from a woman aged 45-65 years in good health and CMV-seronegative. The chain employs TRBV7-2 and TRBJ2-7; TRBD2 agrees at 7 bases. The CDR3 loop is CASSLSWGGLNEQYF. CDR3 in DNA: TGTGCCAGCAGCTTAAGTTGGGGGGGTTTAAACGAGCAGTACTTC. The whole variable domain, filled in from reference TRBV7-2 and TRBJ2-7, reads GAGVSQSPSNKVTEKGKDVELRCDPISGHTALYWYRQSLGQGLEFLIYFQGNSAPDKSGLPSDRFSAERTGGSVSTLTIQRTQQEDSAVYLCASSLSWGGLNEQYFGPGTRLTVT.